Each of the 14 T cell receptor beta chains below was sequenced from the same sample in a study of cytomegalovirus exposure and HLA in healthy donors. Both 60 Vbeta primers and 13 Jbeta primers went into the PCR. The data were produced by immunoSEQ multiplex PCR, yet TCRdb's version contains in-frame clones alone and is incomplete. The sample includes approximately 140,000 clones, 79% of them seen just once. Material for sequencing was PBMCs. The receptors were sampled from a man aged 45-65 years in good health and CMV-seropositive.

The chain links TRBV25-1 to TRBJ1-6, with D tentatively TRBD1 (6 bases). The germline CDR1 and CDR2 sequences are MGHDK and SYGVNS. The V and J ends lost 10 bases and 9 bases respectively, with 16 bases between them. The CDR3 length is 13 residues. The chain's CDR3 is CATNRDIGSPLHF. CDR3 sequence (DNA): TGTGCCACAAACCGGGACATAGGTTCACCCCTCCACTTT.

The CDR3 DNA reads as TGCGCCAGCAGCCCTTTATGGGGCGAGGAAGAGCAGTTCTTC. Amino acid sequence: CASSPLWGEEEQFF. This chain links TRBV4-1 with TRBJ2-1; D might be TRBD1 (5 bases). Trimming shortened V by 4 bases and J by 10 bases, and 17 bases separated the two germline ends. From germline, CDR1 is MGHRA and CDR2 YSYEKL. The CDR3 is made up of 14 amino acids.

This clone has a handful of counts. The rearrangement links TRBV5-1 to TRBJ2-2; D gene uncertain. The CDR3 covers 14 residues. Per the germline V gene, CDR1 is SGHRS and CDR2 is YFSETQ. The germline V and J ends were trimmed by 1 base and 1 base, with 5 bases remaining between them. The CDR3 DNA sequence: TGCGCCAGCAGCTTGTATTGGAACACCGGGGAGCTGTTTTTT. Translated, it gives CASSLYWNTGELFF.

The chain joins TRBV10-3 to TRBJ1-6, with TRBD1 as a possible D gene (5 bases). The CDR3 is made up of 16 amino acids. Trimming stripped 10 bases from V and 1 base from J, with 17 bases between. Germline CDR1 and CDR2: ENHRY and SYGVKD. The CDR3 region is CATRLGGTSYNSPLHF. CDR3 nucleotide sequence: TGTGCCACCCGCCTCGGAGGGACTTCCTATAATTCACCCCTCCACTTT.

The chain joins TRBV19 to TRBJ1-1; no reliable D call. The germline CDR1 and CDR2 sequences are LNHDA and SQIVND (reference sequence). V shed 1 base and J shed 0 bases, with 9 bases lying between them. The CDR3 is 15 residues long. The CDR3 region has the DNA TGTGCCAGTAGTATAGCTGCGGGTATGAACACTGAAGCTTTCTTT. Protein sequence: CASSIAAGMNTEAFF.

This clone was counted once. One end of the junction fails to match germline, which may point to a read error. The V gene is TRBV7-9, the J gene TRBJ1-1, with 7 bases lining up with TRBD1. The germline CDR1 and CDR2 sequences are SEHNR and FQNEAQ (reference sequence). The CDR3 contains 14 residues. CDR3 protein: CSSRNIDRESEAFF. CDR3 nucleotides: TGTTCCAGCCGCAATATCGACAGGGAATCTGAAGCTTTCTTT. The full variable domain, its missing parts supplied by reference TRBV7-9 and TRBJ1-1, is DTGVSQNPRHKITKRGQNVTFRCDPISEHNRLYWYRQTLGQGPEFLTYFQNEAQLEKSRLLSDRFSAERPKGSFSTLEIQRTEQGDSAMYLCSSRNIDRESEAFFGQGTRLTVV.

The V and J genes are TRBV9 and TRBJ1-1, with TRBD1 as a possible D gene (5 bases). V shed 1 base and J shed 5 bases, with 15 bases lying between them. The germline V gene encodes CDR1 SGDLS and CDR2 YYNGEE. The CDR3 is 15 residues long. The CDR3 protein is CASSVRLGGDTEAFF. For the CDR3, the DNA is TGTGCCAGCAGCGTAAGGCTTGGGGGGGATACTGAAGCTTTCTTT.

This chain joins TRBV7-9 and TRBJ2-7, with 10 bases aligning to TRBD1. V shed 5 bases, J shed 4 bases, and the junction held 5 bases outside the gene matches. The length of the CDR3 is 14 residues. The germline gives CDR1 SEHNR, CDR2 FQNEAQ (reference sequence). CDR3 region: CASSPGTGVYEQYF. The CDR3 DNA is TGTGCCAGCAGCCCCGGGACAGGGGTATACGAGCAGTACTTC.

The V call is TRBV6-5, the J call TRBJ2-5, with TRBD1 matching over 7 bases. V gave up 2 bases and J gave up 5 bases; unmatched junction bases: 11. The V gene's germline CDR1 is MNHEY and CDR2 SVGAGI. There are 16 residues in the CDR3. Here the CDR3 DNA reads TGTGCCAGCAGTTACGGGACAGATTACTTAGGGGAGACCCAGTACTTC. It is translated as CASSYGTDYLGETQYF.

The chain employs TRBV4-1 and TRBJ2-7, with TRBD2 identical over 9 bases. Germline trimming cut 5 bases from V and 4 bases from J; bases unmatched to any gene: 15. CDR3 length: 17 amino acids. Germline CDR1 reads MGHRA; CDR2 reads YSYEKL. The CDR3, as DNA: TGCGCCAGCAGCGTTGTGATAGCGGGAGAGGCGGGGTACGAGCAGTACTTC. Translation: CASSVVIAGEAGYEQYF.

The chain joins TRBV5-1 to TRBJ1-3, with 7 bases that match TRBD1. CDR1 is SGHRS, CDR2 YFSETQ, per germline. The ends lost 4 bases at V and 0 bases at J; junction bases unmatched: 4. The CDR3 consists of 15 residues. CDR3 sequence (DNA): TGCGCCAGCAGCCTCGACAGGGCCTCTGGAAACACCATATATTTT. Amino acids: CASSLDRASGNTIYF.

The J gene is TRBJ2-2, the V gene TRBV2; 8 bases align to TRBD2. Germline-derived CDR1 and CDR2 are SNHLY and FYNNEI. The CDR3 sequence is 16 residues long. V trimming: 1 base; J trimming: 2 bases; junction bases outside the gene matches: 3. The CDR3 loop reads CASSEGTSPNTGELFF. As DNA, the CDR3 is TGTGCCAGCAGTGAAGGGACTAGCCCTAACACCGGGGAGCTGTTTTTT. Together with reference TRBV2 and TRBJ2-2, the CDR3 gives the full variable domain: EPEVTQTPSHQVTQMGQEVILRCVPISNHLYFYWYRQILGQKVEFLVSFYNNEISEKSEIFDDQFSVERPDGSNFTLKIRSTKLEDSAMYFCASSEGTSPNTGELFFGEGSRLTVL.

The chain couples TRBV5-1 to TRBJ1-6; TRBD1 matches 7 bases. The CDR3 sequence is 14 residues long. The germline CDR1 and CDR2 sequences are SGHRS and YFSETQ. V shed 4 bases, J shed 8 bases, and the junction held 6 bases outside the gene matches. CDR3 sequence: CASSAGTDYSPLHF. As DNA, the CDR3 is TGCGCCAGCAGCGCCGGGACAGACTATTCACCCCTCCACTTT. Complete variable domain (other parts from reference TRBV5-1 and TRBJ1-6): KAGVTQTPRYLIKTRGQQVTLSCSPISGHRSVSWYQQTPGQGLQFLFEYFSETQRNKGNFPGRFSGRQFSNSRSEMNVSTLELGDSALYLCASSAGTDYSPLHFGNGTRLTVT.

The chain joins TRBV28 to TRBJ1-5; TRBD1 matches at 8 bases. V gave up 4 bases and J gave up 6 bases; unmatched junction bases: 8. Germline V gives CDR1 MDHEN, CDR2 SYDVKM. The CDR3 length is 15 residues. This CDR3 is CASSSRQGPGQPQHF. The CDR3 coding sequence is TGTGCCAGCAGTTCCCGACAGGGGCCAGGTCAGCCCCAGCATTTT.